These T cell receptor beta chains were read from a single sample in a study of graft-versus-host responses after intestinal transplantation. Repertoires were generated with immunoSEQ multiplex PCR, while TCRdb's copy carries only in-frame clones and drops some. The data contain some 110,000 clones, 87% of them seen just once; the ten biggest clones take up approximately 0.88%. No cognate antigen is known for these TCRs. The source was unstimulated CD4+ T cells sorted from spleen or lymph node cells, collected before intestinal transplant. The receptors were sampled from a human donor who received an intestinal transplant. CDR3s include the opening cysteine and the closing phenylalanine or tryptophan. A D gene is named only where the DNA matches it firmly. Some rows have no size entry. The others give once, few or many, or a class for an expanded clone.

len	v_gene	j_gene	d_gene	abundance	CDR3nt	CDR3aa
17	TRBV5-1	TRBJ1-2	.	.	TGCGCCAGCAGCTTGGAAGGCGTGGACACCACTAACTATGGCTACACCTTC	CASSLEGVDTTNYGYTF
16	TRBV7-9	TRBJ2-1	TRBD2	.	TGTGCCAGCAGCCTCCGGATAGGACTAGCGGGAGTTGAGCAGTTCTTC	CASSLRIGLAGVEQFF
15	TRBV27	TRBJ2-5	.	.	TGTGCCAGCAGGGTAACCGGGGACGGACAAGAGACCCAGTACTTC	CASRVTGDGQETQYF
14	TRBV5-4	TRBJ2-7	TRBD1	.	TGTGCCAGCAGCGCCCGACAGGGTTCCTACGAGCAGTACTTC	CASSARQGSYEQYF
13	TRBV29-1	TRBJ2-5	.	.	TGCAGCGCGCGAGGAGCGAGACAAGAGACCCAGTACTTC	CSARGARQETQYF
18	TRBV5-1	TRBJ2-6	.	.	TGCGCCAGCAGCTTGGACCCGGGGTTTATTGGTGGGGCCAACGTCCTGACTTTC	CASSLDPGFIGGANVLTF
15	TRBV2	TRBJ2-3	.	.	TGTGCCAGCAGTGAAATGGTCTCGGAGGCAGATACGCAGTATTTT	CASSEMVSEADTQYF
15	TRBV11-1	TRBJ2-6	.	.	TGTGCCAGCAGCTTGGAGCCCGGCGGGGCCAACGTCCTGACTTTC	CASSLEPGGANVLTF
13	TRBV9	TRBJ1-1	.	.	TGTGCCAGCAGCGCCGCAGGGACATCCGAAGCTTTCTTT	CASSAAGTSEAFF
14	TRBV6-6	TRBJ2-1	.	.	TGTGCCACCATCCTGGGGGGAGGCGCGCATGAGCAGTTCTTC	CATILGGGAHEQFF
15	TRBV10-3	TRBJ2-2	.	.	TGTGCCATCTATAGTGGGGTACCAGGGATCGGGGAGCTGTTTTTT	CAIYSGVPGIGELFF
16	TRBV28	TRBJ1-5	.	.	TGTGCCAGCAGATCCGCCCGGGACACGACTCATCAGCCCCAGCATTTT	CASRSARDTTHQPQHF
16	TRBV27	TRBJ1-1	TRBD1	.	TGTGCCAGCAGTTTACTGGGGACAGGGGGCGGCACTGAAGCTTTCTTT	CASSLLGTGGGTEAFF
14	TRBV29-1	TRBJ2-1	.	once	TGCAGCGTTGAAGATATTGGTTACCTGGGCGAGCAGTTCTTC	CSVEDIGYLGEQFF
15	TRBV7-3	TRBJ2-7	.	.	TGTGCCAGCAGCCCAGGGGGGGCAAGCAACTACGAGCAGTACTTC	CASSPGGASNYEQYF
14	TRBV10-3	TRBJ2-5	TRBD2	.	TGTGCCGTCAGTGGGACTAGCGGTCAAGAGACCCAGTACTTC	CAVSGTSGQETQYF
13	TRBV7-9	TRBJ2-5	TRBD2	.	TGTGCCAGCAGCTTAGGCGGGAGAGAGACCCAGTACTTC	CASSLGGRETQYF
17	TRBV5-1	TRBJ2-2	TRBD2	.	TGCGCCAGCAGTCCTACTAGCGGGAGTCATGGCACCGGGGAGCTGTTTTTT	CASSPTSGSHGTGELFF
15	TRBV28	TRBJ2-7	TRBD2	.	TGTGCCAGCAGGGCCGGGGGGAGTAGCGGTCGGCGGTTGTACTTC	CASRAGGSSGRRLYF
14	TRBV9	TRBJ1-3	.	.	TGTGCCAGCAGCGTGATGGGCTCTTTGGACACCATATATTTT	CASSVMGSLDTIYF
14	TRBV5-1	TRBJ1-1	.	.	TGCGCCAGCAGCTTGGTGGGGGGCGGCACTGAAGCTTTCTTT	CASSLVGGGTEAFF
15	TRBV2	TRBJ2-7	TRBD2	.	TGTGCCAGCAGGGGCGGGACTAGCGGGGGTCCCGAGCAGTACTTC	CASRGGTSGGPEQYF
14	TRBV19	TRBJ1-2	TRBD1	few	TGTGCCAGTAGCCCAACAGGGGGCTACTATGGCTACACCTTC	CASSPTGGYYGYTF
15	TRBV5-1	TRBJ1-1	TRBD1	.	TGCGCCAGCAGCTTGGCCCCCCGGGACAGACCTGAAGCTTTCTTT	CASSLAPRDRPEAFF
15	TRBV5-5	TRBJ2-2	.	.	TGTGCCAGCAGCTTTCCTAGCGTTGACACCGGGGAGCTGTTTTTT	CASSFPSVDTGELFF
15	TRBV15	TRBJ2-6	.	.	TGTGCCACCAGCAGAGACCCCGGGGGGGCCAACGTCCTGACTTTC	CATSRDPGGANVLTF
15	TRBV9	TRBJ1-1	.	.	TGTGCCAGCAGCGTAGCTCCAGTAGGGAACACTGAAGCTTTCTTT	CASSVAPVGNTEAFF
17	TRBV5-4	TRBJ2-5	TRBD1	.	TGTGCCAGCGGGACAGGGGATGACCCCTTCCGCCAAGAGACCCAGTACTTC	CASGTGDDPFRQETQYF
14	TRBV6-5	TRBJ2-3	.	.	TGTGCCAGCACCGCAGGCTTAAGCATAGATACGCAGTATTTT	CASTAGLSIDTQYF
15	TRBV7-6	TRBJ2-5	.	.	TGTGCCAGCAGCCCATACGGGGTCCTCCAAGAGACCCAGTACTTC	CASSPYGVLQETQYF
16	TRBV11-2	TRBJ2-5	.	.	TGTGCCAGCAGCCGAATTACTTATCGGGGGAAGGAGACCCAGTACTTC	CASSRITYRGKETQYF
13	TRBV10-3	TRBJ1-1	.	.	TGTGCCATCAGTGAGTCTGAGGATATAGAAGCTTTCTTT	CAISESEDIEAFF
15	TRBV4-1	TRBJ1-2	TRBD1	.	TGCGCCAGCAGCCAAGGACAGGGCGTGCCAGATGGCTACACCTTC	CASSQGQGVPDGYTF
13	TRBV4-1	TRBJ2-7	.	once	TGCGCCAGCAGCCAAGAGGAGCAGGGACGCCAGTACTTC	CASSQEEQGRQYF
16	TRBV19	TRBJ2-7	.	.	TGTGCCAGTAGCCCAGGGGGGGGGCTCTCAATGTACGAGCAGTACTTC	CASSPGGGLSMYEQYF
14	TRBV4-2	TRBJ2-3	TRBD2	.	TGTGCCAGCAGCCGAAGACTAGCGACAGATACGCAGTATTTT	CASSRRLATDTQYF
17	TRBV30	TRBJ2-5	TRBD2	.	TGTGCCTGGAGCGCCGGGACTAGCGGGAGATTGGGGGAGACCCAGTACTTC	CAWSAGTSGRLGETQYF
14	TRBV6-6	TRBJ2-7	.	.	TGTGCCAGCAGTTACTTACAAGAGTCGTACGAGCAGTACTTC	CASSYLQESYEQYF
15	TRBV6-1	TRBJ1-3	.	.	TGTGCCAGCAGTTCGGGGGAAGTCTCTGGAAACACCATATATTTT	CASSSGEVSGNTIYF
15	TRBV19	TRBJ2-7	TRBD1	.	TGTGCCAGTAGTATAGGGACAGGGATGTCCTACGAGCAGTACTTC	CASSIGTGMSYEQYF
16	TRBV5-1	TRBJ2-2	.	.	TGCGCCAGCACCGTATCGACAGGCGCGAACACCGGGGAGCTGTTTTTT	CASTVSTGANTGELFF
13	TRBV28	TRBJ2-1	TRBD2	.	TGTGCCAGCAGTACTCTAGCGGGAGCGATCTGGTTCTTC	CASSTLAGAIWFF
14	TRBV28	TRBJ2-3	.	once	TGTGCCAGCAGTTTACTGGGGAACACAGATACGCAGTATTTT	CASSLLGNTDTQYF
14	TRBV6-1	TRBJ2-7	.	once	TGTGCCAGCAGTATCCACCGGGACTCCTACGAGCAGTACTTC	CASSIHRDSYEQYF
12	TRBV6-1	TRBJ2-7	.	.	TGTGCCAGCTCCCTAAGGGGCTACGAGCAGTACTTC	CASSLRGYEQYF
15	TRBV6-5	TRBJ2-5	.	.	TGTGCCAGCAGTTACTCGATCCGAGGACTGGGGACCCAGTACTTC	CASSYSIRGLGTQYF
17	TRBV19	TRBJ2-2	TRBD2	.	TGTGCCAGTAGTATGGCTCTAGCGGGAGGGAACACCGGGGAGCTGTTTTTT	CASSMALAGGNTGELFF
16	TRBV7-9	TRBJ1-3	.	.	TGTGCCAGCAGCCCCCCGGGCCTATTCTCTGGAAACACCATATATTTT	CASSPPGLFSGNTIYF
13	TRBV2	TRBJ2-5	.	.	TGTGCCAGCAGGGGAGGAAAGCAAGAGACCCAGTACTTC	CASRGGKQETQYF
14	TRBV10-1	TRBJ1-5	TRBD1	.	TGCGCCAGCTCCAACGGACAGGTTGGTCAGCCCCAGCATTTT	CASSNGQVGQPQHF
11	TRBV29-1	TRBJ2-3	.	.	TGCAGCGTTATGAGGTCAGATACGCAGTATTTT	CSVMRSDTQYF
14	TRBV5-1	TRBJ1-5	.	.	TGCGCCAGCAGCTTGGGGGATTTCTATCAGCCCCAGCATTTT	CASSLGDFYQPQHF
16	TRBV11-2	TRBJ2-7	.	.	TGTGCCAGCAGCCCAAGGCTGACTCTTGGGGGATACGAGCAGTACTTC	CASSPRLTLGGYEQYF
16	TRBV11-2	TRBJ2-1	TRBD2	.	TGTGCCAGCAGCTATCTAGCGGGGGGGCTCTACAATGAGCAGTTCTTC	CASSYLAGGLYNEQFF
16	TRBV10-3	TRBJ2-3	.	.	TGTGCCATCAGTGAGTCGGGACGGATTAGCACAGATACGCAGTATTTT	CAISESGRISTDTQYF
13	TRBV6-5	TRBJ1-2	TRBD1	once	TGTGCCAGCAGCGTAGGACAGGGCGATGGCTACACCTTC	CASSVGQGDGYTF
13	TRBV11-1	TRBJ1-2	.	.	TGTGCCAGCAGCGCCGACAGGAGCTATGGCTACACCTTC	CASSADRSYGYTF
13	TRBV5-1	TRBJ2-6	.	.	TGCGCCAGCTGGCCTCTGAGGGCCAACGTCCTGACTTTC	CASWPLRANVLTF
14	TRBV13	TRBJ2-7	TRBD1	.	TGTGCCAGCAGGCAAGGACAGGGACTCTACGAGCAGTACTTC	CASRQGQGLYEQYF
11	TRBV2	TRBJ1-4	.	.	TGTGCCAGCAGTGGGGGGGAAAAACTGTTTTTT	CASSGGEKLFF